Presented here are 26 T cell receptor beta chains from one specimen sequenced in a study of Graves' ophthalmopathy and Graves' hyperthyroidism. Amplification from RNA transcripts yielded the TCR beta CDR3 regions. HTBI-primed first-round RT-PCR preceded second-round multiplex PCR. TCRdb ran MiXCR on the multiplex PCR reads and lists one entry per CDR3 protein. The table includes approximately 540,000 distinct CDR3 sequences, 35% to 40% detected once. Source material: peripheral blood or thyroid tissue (not recorded which). These receptors were obtained from an adult man with Graves' hyperthyroidism.

This clonotype was counted a single time. Just one base apart from a much larger clone, this may be a read error. The chain uses TRBV5-1 and TRBJ1-5; D possibly corresponds to TRBD1 (5 bases). Germline V lookup: CDR1 SGHRS, CDR2 YFSETQ. This CDR3 is built from 15 residues. The CDR3 nucleotides read TGCGCCAGCAGCTTGGAAGGGGCCCCCAATCAGCCCCGGCATTTT. As protein: CASSLEGAPNQPRHF.

This clonotype has more than one count but fewer than ten. The chain has TRBV7-9 and TRBJ1-4, with 8 bases aligning to TRBD1. This CDR3 has 15 residues. V shed 1 base and J 7 bases; nucleotides not matched to a gene: 5. Germline V gives CDR1 SEHNR, CDR2 FQNEAQ (reference sequence). The CDR3 region is CASSLGTGYSEKLFF. The CDR3 nucleotides read TGTGCCAGCAGCTTAGGGACAGGGTACAGTGAAAAACTGTTTTTT.

The CDR3 region has the DNA TGCAGCGTTGGCAACCCCGGGACTAGATCTGGTGAGCTGTTTTTT. This gives the protein CSVGNPGTRSGELFF. V and J are TRBV29-1 and TRBJ2-2, with TRBD2 matching 8 bases. With 4 bases clipped from V and 11 bases from J, the junction kept 15 bases outside the gene matches. The CDR3 loop spans 15 amino acids. In germline, CDR1 is SQVTM, CDR2 ANQGSEA.

This clonotype was counted many times. This chain links TRBV14 with TRBJ1-6; unclear D gene. CDR3 length: 13 residues. V lost 0 bases, J lost 9 bases, and 6 bases lay in between. The germline V gene encodes CDR1 SGHDN and CDR2 FVKESK. This CDR3 reads CASSQDPSSPLHF. CDR3 DNA sequence: TGTGCCAGCAGCCAAGATCCTAGTTCACCCCTCCACTTT.

On this clonotype: A junction boundary mismatches the germline segment, possibly from a read error. The chain employs TRBV20-1 and TRBJ1-1; D unclear. Looked up from germline, CDR1 is DFQATT and CDR2 is SNEGSKA (reference sequence). This CDR3 contains 14 residues. Here the CDR3 DNA reads TGCAGTGCTAGAGCGGGCCCGGAGAACACTGAAGCATTCTTT. This sequence encodes CSARAGPENTEAFF.

This rearrangement joins TRBV29-1 to TRBJ2-5; a weak D match, TRBD1 (6 bases). Looked up from germline, CDR1 is SQVTM and CDR2 is ANQGSEA. V lost 6 bases to trimming and J lost 5 bases, with 10 bases between them. The CDR3 extends over 11 amino acids. CDR3 sequence reads: CSVKGEETQYF. Written as DNA, the CDR3 is TGCAGCGTAAAGGGGGAGGAGACCCAGTACTTC.

This clonotype showed up many times. This chain links TRBV7-2 with TRBJ2-2; TRBD1 is a possible D gene (6 bases). Germline CDR1 and CDR2: SGHTA and FQGNSA. CDR3 length: 15 residues. V was trimmed by 3 bases and J by 6 bases, leaving 14 bases between them. CDR3 nucleotides: TGTGCCAGCAGCTTTTCGGACAGAGACGCCGGGGAGCTGTTTTTT. Protein: CASSFSDRDAGELFF. Full variable domain (remainder filled in from reference TRBV7-2 and TRBJ2-2): GAGVSQSPSNKVTEKGKDVELRCDPISGHTALYWYRQSLGQGLEFLIYFQGNSAPDKSGLPSDRFSAERTGGSVSTLTIQRTQQEDSAVYLCASSFSDRDAGELFFGEGSRLTVL.

This clonotype has a count of ten or more. The CDR3 loop is CASSEVGGSGYTF. The CDR3 DNA sequence: TGTGCCAGCAGTGAAGTAGGAGGGAGTGGCTACACCTTC. The V call is TRBV25-1, the J call TRBJ1-2; D not resolved. Germline values: CDR1 MGHDK, CDR2 SYGVNS. There are 13 residues in the CDR3. Trimming took off 2 bases at V and 7 bases at J, with 11 bases between the two ends.

This clonotype has ten or more counts. This chain links TRBV5-1 with TRBJ2-7, with 11 bases identical to TRBD2. This CDR3 spans 16 amino acids. J was trimmed by 4 bases and V by 0 bases; bases with no gene match: 6. Germline CDR1 is SGHRS and CDR2 is YFSETQ. CDR3 nucleotides: TGCGCCAGCAGCTTGGCCATAGGACTAGCGGGTTACGAGCAGTACTTC. Translation: CASSLAIGLAGYEQYF.

The rearrangement joins TRBV7-9 to TRBJ1-2; 12 bases are a match to TRBD1. V lost 6 bases and J lost 0; bases outside the gene matches: 11. Germline V gives CDR1 SEHNR, CDR2 FQNEAQ (reference sequence). The CDR3 has 18 residues. CDR3 DNA: TGTGCCAGCAGTTCGTTGTGGGACAGGGGGCAAGCTAACTATGGCTACACCTTC. Translated: CASSSLWDRGQANYGYTF.

This clonotype has at least ten counts. The chain has TRBV2 and TRBJ1-2, with unresolved D. V shed 2 bases and J shed 2 bases, with 6 bases lying between them. The CDR3 has 13 amino acids. Per the germline V gene, CDR1 is SNHLY and CDR2 is FYNNEI. CDR3 loop: CASSEFLNYGYTF. For the CDR3, the DNA is TGTGCCAGCAGTGAATTTCTAAACTATGGCTACACCTTC.

This sequence joins TRBV2 and TRBJ2-1; no clear D. Germline-derived CDR1 and CDR2 are SNHLY and FYNNEI. This CDR3 comprises 16 residues. V lost 6 bases and J 6 bases, leaving 21 bases between the germline ends. In DNA form, the CDR3 reads TGTGCCAGCAGCAATCCGACTCATTACCCCTCCAATGAGCAGTTCTTC. Translation gives CASSNPTHYPSNEQFF.

This clonotype was observed many times. This sequence joins TRBV4-1 and TRBJ1-6, with D uncertain. Trimming removed 0 bases from V and 8 bases from J, with 11 bases in between. Germline V gene lookup returns CDR1 MGHRA and CDR2 YSYEKL. The CDR3 spans 15 residues. CDR3 DNA: TGCGCCAGCAGCCAAGATCCGGACGCCGATTCACCCCTCCACTTT. Translating it yields CASSQDPDADSPLHF.

This clonotype occurred many times. This rearrangement joins TRBV2 to TRBJ2-2; D may be TRBD1 (6 bases). V gave up 11 bases and J gave up 5 bases, with 18 bases separating them. CDR1 SNHLY and CDR2 FYNNEI come from the germline V gene. The CDR3 contains 14 residues. This CDR3 is CACDPQGWTGELFF. The CDR3 region has the DNA TGTGCCTGCGACCCTCAGGGGTGGACCGGGGAGCTGTTTTTT.

This clonotype has only a few counts. The V call is TRBV12-3 or TRBV12-4, the J call TRBJ2-3, with TRBD1 matching over 7 bases. The CDR3 has 14 residues. Trimming at V came to 5 bases and at J to 4 bases, leaving 6 bases not matched to a gene. The CDR3 region is CASSPRQGADTQYF. In DNA, the CDR3 is TGTGCCAGCAGTCCCCGTCAGGGGGCAGATACGCAGTATTTT.

V is TRBV12-3 or TRBV12-4 and J is TRBJ1-2; D is ambiguous. The CDR3 has 17 residues. The V gene lost 4 bases and the J gene lost 2 bases, with 20 bases spanning the gap. For the CDR3, the DNA is TGTGCCAGCAGTTATCGCGGCAGAAAGCATATAAACTATGGCTACACCTTC. This codes for CASSYRGRKHINYGYTF.

This clonotype has at least ten counts. The V gene is TRBV12-3 or TRBV12-4, the J gene TRBJ1-1; D uncertain. Trimming removed 2 bases at V and 0 bases at J, with 10 bases between. This CDR3 spans 15 amino acids. The CDR3 reads CASSLLASMNTEAFF. The CDR3 nucleotides read TGTGCCAGCAGTTTATTGGCCAGCATGAACACTGAAGCTTTCTTT.

The sample holds one count of this clonotype. This chain links TRBV2 with TRBJ1-5; TRBD1 matches at 9 bases. The CDR3 sequence is 14 residues long. Germline-derived CDR1 and CDR2 are SNHLY and FYNNEI. With V trimmed by 5 bases and J by 10 bases, 9 bases remained unmatched. In DNA, the CDR3 is TGTGCCAGCAGTTCGGGACAGGGTTTTTCACCCCAGCATTTT. Translating gives CASSSGQGFSPQHF.

This clonotype was recorded many times. The V call is TRBV5-1, the J call TRBJ2-7, with TRBD1 matching over 11 bases. The V gene end was trimmed by 7 bases and the J gene end by 4 bases; junction bases not matched to a gene: 4. The CDR3 loop spans 13 amino acids. Germline V gives CDR1 SGHRS, CDR2 YFSETQ. The CDR3 DNA reads TGCGCCAGCGGACAGGGGGCCAGTTACGAGCAGTACTTC. Amino acid sequence: CASGQGASYEQYF.

CDR3 coding DNA: TGTGCCACCAGTGGTCCCCGGGACAGGGGGTACAATGAGCAGTTCTTC. Amino acids: CATSGPRDRGYNEQFF. The rearrangement links TRBV24-1 to TRBJ2-1; 11 positions agree with TRBD1. CDR1 is KGHDR and CDR2 is SFDVKD in the germline V gene. CDR3 length: 16 amino acids. V was pared by 5 bases and J by 4 bases, with 6 bases of the junction left unmatched.

The table lists this clonotype with many counts. The CDR3: CAISNPTEQYF. As DNA, the CDR3 is TGTGCCATCTCAAACCCGACAGAGCAGTACTTC. The chain recombines TRBV6-1 with TRBJ2-7, with unresolved D. Trimming took off 10 bases at V and 7 bases at J, with 14 bases between the two ends. The CDR3 sequence is 11 residues long. Germline CDR1 and CDR2: MNHNS and SASEGT.

This clonotype was counted only a few times. CDR3 region: CASSQRGGSVAGDTQYF. CDR3 DNA sequence: TGTGCCAGCAGCCAACGGGGCGGGAGTGTGGCGGGAGATACGCAGTATTTT. The V gene is TRBV7-9, the J gene TRBJ2-3; TRBD2 agrees at 7 bases. V lost 5 bases, J lost 5 bases, and 16 bases stayed unmatched. Germline CDR1 and CDR2: SEHNR and FQNEAQ (reference sequence). This CDR3 is built from 17 residues.

In its sample, this clonotype was seen many times. The chain joins TRBV10-2 to TRBJ1-4, with D perhaps TRBD1 (5 bases). V was pared by 5 bases and J by 0 bases, with 7 bases between. The CDR3 totals 14 residues. The germline CDR1 and CDR2 sequences are WSHSY and SAAADI. The CDR3 region is CASSSGPTNEKLFF. In DNA, the CDR3 is TGCGCCAGCAGTTCAGGGCCAACTAATGAAAAACTGTTTTTT.

The rearrangement uses TRBV6-5 and TRBJ2-7, with TRBD2 as a possible D gene (5 bases). There are 14 residues in the CDR3. V dropped 5 bases and J dropped 2 bases, with 13 bases sitting between them. Germline V gene sequence: CDR1 MNHEY, CDR2 SVGAGI. In DNA, the CDR3 is TGTGCCAGCAGTCCTAGCCGGAGCACCTACGAGCAGTACTTC. Translating gives CASSPSRSTYEQYF.

Points on this clonotype: This may come from a read error, since a much larger clone is one base off. The V and J genes are TRBV5-1 and TRBJ1-1; D not resolved. Germline V lookup: CDR1 SGHRS, CDR2 YFSETQ. The CDR3 contains 13 residues. The CDR3 nucleotides read TGCGCCAGCAGCTTGGACATGGCGTCTGAAACTTTCTTT. It yields the protein CASSLDMASETFF.

This clonotype occurred many times. V gene TRBV4-2 combines with J gene TRBJ2-7; D not certain. Germline-derived CDR1 and CDR2 are LGHNA and YNFKEQ. Between the trimmed V and J ends, which lost 0 bases and 2 bases, there was a span of 11 bases. The CDR3 totals 15 residues. In DNA, the CDR3 is TGTGCCAGCAGCCAAGATGTAAGCGCGACCTACGAGCAGTACTTC. Protein: CASSQDVSATYEQYF.